The 15 T cell receptor beta chains reported below all come from one sample, sequenced in a study of T cell repertoires in cytomegalovirus infection. Each CDR3 protein is one row after TCRdb ran MiXCR on the reads. The table has tens of thousands of distinct CDR3 sequences, roughly 3.6% seen once. The sample was PBMCs. These receptors were taken from a human donor in good health (CMV status not recorded). Some clones in this sample may be carry-over from other donors' samples.

This clonotype was seen many times. The chain employs TRBV7-2 and TRBJ2-7; TRBD2 matches at 9 bases. Germline V gene sequence: CDR1 SGHTA, CDR2 FQGNSA. V lost 4 bases and J lost 0; bases outside the gene matches: 4. The CDR3 is 15 amino acids. CDR3 sequence: CASSSFSGGSYEQYF. DNA for the CDR3: TGTGCCAGCAGCTCATTTAGCGGGGGCTCCTACGAGCAGTACTTC. Complete variable domain (other parts from reference TRBV7-2 and TRBJ2-7): GAGVSQSPSNKVTEKGKDVELRCDPISGHTALYWYRQSLGQGLEFLIYFQGNSAPDKSGLPSDRFSAERTGGSVSTLTIQRTQQEDSAVYLCASSSFSGGSYEQYFGPGTRLTVT.

V and J are TRBV27 and TRBJ2-1; 15 positions match TRBD2. The CDR3 is 21 residues long. The junction had 16 bases not matched to a gene; V was cut back by 5 bases and J by 2 bases. The V gene's germline CDR1 is MNHEY and CDR2 SMNVEV (reference sequence). The CDR3 region has the DNA TGTGCCAGCAGTCTTCCGACACACTGGACTAGCGGGGGGGCACCCTACAATGAGCAGTTCTTC. Protein sequence: CASSLPTHWTSGGAPYNEQFF.

This clonotype occurred many times. The chain recombines TRBV24-1 with TRBJ2-3; D unresolved. Germline assignment: CDR1 KGHDR and CDR2 SFDVKD. V was clipped by 2 bases and J by 1 base, with 6 bases between them. This CDR3 comprises 14 residues. The CDR3 region is CATSDSDGTDTQYF. The CDR3 region has the DNA TGTGCCACCAGTGATTCGGACGGCACAGATACGCAGTATTTT.

This clonotype was counted ten times or more. J is TRBJ2-7 and V is TRBV12-3 or TRBV12-4; weak D call: TRBD2 (5 bases). Trimming pared 7 bases from V and 1 base from J, leaving 14 bases between. The CDR3 spans 14 residues. The CDR3 DNA is TGTGCCAGCACCAGTCACGGGATTTCCTACGAGCAGTACTTC. Translating gives CASTSHGISYEQYF.

At least ten counts were recorded for this clonotype. The genes are TRBV6-2 or TRBV6-3 and TRBJ1-1; no clear D. The length of the CDR3 is 12 residues. Germline-derived CDR1 and CDR2 are MNHEY and SVGEGT. V lost 7 bases, J lost 3 bases, and 9 bases lay in between. The CDR3, as DNA: TGTGCCAGCAAAATTCGGGACACTGAAGCTTTCTTT. It translates to CASKIRDTEAFF.

There are many counts of this clonotype. CDR3 amino acids: CATSRGGSGTEAFF. CDR3 bases: TGTGCCACCAGCAGAGGTGGATCCGGGACTGAAGCTTTCTTT. J is TRBJ1-1 and V is TRBV15; D uncertain. This CDR3 spans 14 amino acids. The V end lost 1 base, the J end lost 5 bases, and 11 bases lay between the germline ends. Germline V gives CDR1 LNHNV, CDR2 YYDKDF (reference sequence). The full variable domain, its missing parts supplied by reference TRBV15 and TRBJ1-1, is DAMVIQNPRYQVTQFGKPVTLSCSQTLNHNVMYWYQQKSSQAPKLLFHYYDKDFNNEADTPDNFQSRRPNTSFCFLDIRSPGLGDTAMYLCATSRGGSGTEAFFGQGTRLTVV.

This clonotype was observed many times. CDR3 in DNA: TGTGCCAGCAGCCCCTACCCTGCTGGGACTAGCGGCTACAATGAGCAGTTCTTC. This encodes CASSPYPAGTSGYNEQFF. The genes are TRBV7-6 and TRBJ2-1, with TRBD2 matching over 11 bases. CDR3 size: 18 residues. V lost 5 bases and J lost 3; bases outside the gene matches: 12. Germline V gene sequence: CDR1 SGHVS, CDR2 FNYEAQ.

This clonotype showed up many times. The J gene is TRBJ1-3, the V gene TRBV6-1; perhaps TRBD1 as D (6 bases). The germline V gene encodes CDR1 MNHNS and CDR2 SASEGT. Between the trimmed V and J ends, which lost 8 bases and 6 bases, there was a span of 11 bases. The CDR3 runs 12 residues. This chain's CDR3 is CASAGASNTIYF. The CDR3 DNA is TGTGCCAGCGCGGGGGCATCAAACACCATATATTTT.

This clonotype was detected many times. This chain uses TRBV19 with TRBJ1-5; 8 bases match TRBD1. Germline values: CDR1 LNHDA, CDR2 SQIVND (reference sequence). This CDR3 is built from 16 residues. V gave up 4 bases and J gave up 1 base; unmatched junction bases: 6. This chain's CDR3 is CASSRRTGSSNQPQHF. The CDR3 DNA sequence: TGTGCCAGTAGTAGACGGACAGGGTCGAGCAATCAGCCCCAGCATTTT. The full variable domain, in which reference TRBV19 and TRBJ1-5 provide the parts outside the CDR3, is DGGITQSPKYLFRKEGQNVTLSCEQNLNHDAMYWYRQDPGQGLRLIYYSQIVNDFQKGDIAEGYSVSREKKESFPLTVTSAQKNPTAFYLCASSRRTGSSNQPQHFGDGTRLSIL.

This clonotype was recorded many times. V usage is TRBV27 and J usage is TRBJ1-2, with no clear D. Trimming took off 3 bases at V and 3 bases at J, with 11 bases between the two ends. The CDR3 runs 14 residues. Germline assignment: CDR1 MNHEY and CDR2 SMNVEV (reference sequence). The CDR3 coding sequence is TGTGCCAGCAGTTTTGCGGGGTCCCACTATGGCTACACCTTC. Translated: CASSFAGSHYGYTF.

This clonotype was recorded many times. This sequence joins TRBV4-2 and TRBJ2-1, with D possibly TRBD2 on 5 matching bases. Germline V gene sequence: CDR1 LGHNA, CDR2 YNFKEQ. CDR3 size: 13 residues. Trimming took off 1 base at V and 10 bases at J, with 11 bases between the two ends. CDR3 bases: TGTGCCAGCAGCCAAGCGAGGGCGCGGGAGCAGTTCTTC. Its translation is CASSQARAREQFF.

This clonotype was detected ten times or more. This rearrangement joins TRBV4-2 to TRBJ1-1, with D perhaps TRBD1 (5 bases). The CDR3 loop spans 16 amino acids. Germline V gives CDR1 LGHNA, CDR2 YNFKEQ. The ends were cut back, 0 bases at V and 5 bases at J, with 16 bases in the middle. The CDR3 DNA follows: TGTGCCAGCAGCCAAGATTCTAGCGGGGGAGGAACTGAAGCTTTCTTT. It yields the protein CASSQDSSGGGTEAFF.

This clonotype was counted at least ten times. The chain carries TRBV28 and TRBJ1-1, with D hard to call. Germline V gene data show CDR1 as MDHEN and CDR2 as SYDVKM. V dropped 3 bases and J dropped 7 bases, with 6 bases sitting between them. The CDR3 runs to 11 residues. CDR3 in DNA: TGTGCCAGCAGTTTCTGGGGTGAAGCTTTCTTT. The encoded protein is CASSFWGEAFF.

This clonotype has at least ten counts. The V and J genes are TRBV7-9 and TRBJ1-5, with 7 nucleotides matching TRBD1. CDR3 length: 14 residues. V dropped 4 bases and J dropped 7; count of bases not matched to a gene: 7. Germline CDR1 reads SEHNR; CDR2 reads FQNEAQ (reference sequence). CDR3 nucleotides: TGTGCCAGCAGCTCCGACAGGGCGGCGCAGCCCCAGCATTTT. It yields the protein CASSSDRAAQPQHF. Full variable domain (remainder filled in from reference TRBV7-9 and TRBJ1-5): DTGVSQNPRHKITKRGQNVTFRCDPISEHNRLYWYRQTLGQGPEFLTYFQNEAQLEKSRLLSDRFSAERPKGSFSTLEIQRTEQGDSAMYLCASSSDRAAQPQHFGDGTRLSIL.

This clonotype showed up many times. V gene TRBV19 combines with J gene TRBJ1-6; 7 positions match TRBD1. The CDR3 extends over 14 amino acids. The germline gives CDR1 LNHDA, CDR2 SQIVND (reference sequence). The V segment lost 10 bases and the J segment 2 bases; nucleotides outside the gene matches: 5. CDR3 sequence reads: CATQDRAYNSPLHF. For the CDR3, the DNA is TGTGCCACCCAAGACAGGGCCTATAATTCACCCCTCCACTTT. The full variable domain, its missing parts supplied by reference TRBV19 and TRBJ1-6, is DGGITQSPKYLFRKEGQNVTLSCEQNLNHDAMYWYRQDPGQGLRLIYYSQIVNDFQKGDIAEGYSVSREKKESFPLTVTSAQKNPTAFYLCATQDRAYNSPLHFGNGTRLTVT.